A single sample gave rise to the 17 T cell receptor beta chains below, sequenced in a study of shared clonotypes between healthy human individuals. TCRdb's copy holds only in-frame clones and misses some; the assay was immunoSEQ multiplex PCR. This table has millions of clones, around 90% appearing once. Material for sequencing was naive CD4+ T cells sorted from blood. The subset: CD45RA+ positively selected. Source of these receptors: a man between 18 and 35 years old in good health.

The chain recombines TRBV6-5 with TRBJ1-2; D is ambiguous. The CDR3 spans 13 residues. V was trimmed by 1 base and J by 6 bases, leaving 9 bases between them. From germline, CDR1 is MNHEY and CDR2 SVGAGI. The CDR3 sequence is CASSYYNKDGYTF. In DNA, the CDR3 is TGTGCCAGCAGTTACTACAACAAGGATGGCTACACCTTC.

This sequence joins TRBV28 and TRBJ2-7, with 8 bases matching TRBD2. V shed 5 bases and J 0 bases; nucleotides not matched to a gene: 15. Per germline, CDR1 MDHEN and CDR2 SYDVKM. This CDR3 region has 18 residues. The CDR3 bases are TGTGCCAGCAGTCCACCCTCGGCGGGAGGATTTAGCTCCTACGAGCAGTACTTC. Its protein product is CASSPPSAGGFSSYEQYF. Combining the CDR3 with reference TRBV28 and TRBJ2-7 gives the whole variable domain DVKVTQSSRYLVKRTGEKVFLECVQDMDHENMFWYRQDPGLGLRLIYFSYDVKMKEKGDIPEGYSVSREKKERFSLILESASTNQTSMYLCASSPPSAGGFSSYEQYFGPGTRLTVT.

The gene calls are TRBV19 and TRBJ1-6; TRBD1 matches at 7 bases. Germline V gene data show CDR1 as LNHDA and CDR2 as SQIVND (reference sequence). V shed 6 bases, J shed 7 bases, and the junction held 9 bases outside the gene matches. The length of the CDR3 is 15 residues. The CDR3 here is CASRTGNPENSPLHF. The CDR3 region has the DNA TGTGCCAGTAGGACAGGGAACCCGGAGAATTCACCCCTCCACTTT.

The rearrangement uses TRBV6-1 and TRBJ2-7, with D hard to call. V lost 7 bases to trimming and J lost 3 bases, with 10 bases between them. The CDR3 contains 12 residues. The germline V gene encodes CDR1 MNHNS and CDR2 SASEGT. The CDR3 spells CASTGFFYEQYF. In DNA form, the CDR3 reads TGTGCCAGCACTGGTTTTTTCTACGAGCAGTACTTC.

The V call is TRBV6-5, the J call TRBJ2-7; D is uncertain. The germline CDR1 and CDR2 sequences are MNHEY and SVGAGI. There are 16 residues in the CDR3. Deletions cut 2 bases from V and 2 bases from J, with 16 bases between. CDR3: CASSYRIESAAYEQYF. CDR3 DNA: TGTGCCAGCAGTTACCGCATCGAATCCGCCGCCTACGAGCAGTACTTC.

CDR3 residues: CASSEDRGINQPQHF. The CDR3 DNA is TGTGCCAGCAGTGAGGACAGGGGGATCAATCAGCCCCAGCATTTT. The V gene is TRBV2, the J gene TRBJ1-5; 10 positions match TRBD1. Trimming removed 3 bases from V and 3 bases from J; junction bases left unmatched: 2. The germline V gene has CDR1 SNHLY and CDR2 FYNNEI. CDR3 size: 15 residues.

The chain joins TRBV5-6 to TRBJ2-7, with D perhaps assigned TRBD1 or TRBD2 (5 bases each). Trimming removed 5 bases at V and 3 bases at J, with 18 bases between. Germline lookup yields CDR1 SGHDT and CDR2 YYEEEE. The CDR3 loop spans 15 amino acids. CDR3 loop: CASSRPGTVIYEQYF. The CDR3 region has the DNA TGTGCCAGCAGTCGTCCCGGGACGGTGATCTACGAGCAGTACTTC.

This clone has only one observation. This chain links TRBV7-9 with TRBJ1-1, with D hard to call. The CDR3 has 14 residues. Germline values: CDR1 SEHNR, CDR2 FQNEAQ (reference sequence). Trimming took off 7 bases at V and 1 base at J, with 13 bases between the two ends. Written as DNA, the CDR3 is TGTGCCAGCATCCCAGACACGAAGAACACTGAAGCTTTCTTT. Amino acid sequence: CASIPDTKNTEAFF.

V and J are TRBV19 and TRBJ2-5; D not certain. Germline lookup yields CDR1 LNHDA and CDR2 SQIVND (reference sequence). The CDR3 runs 13 residues. V was clipped by 0 bases and J by 7 bases, with 9 bases between them. The CDR3 nucleotides are TGTGCCAGTAGTATAGAGCAGTCAAGGACCCAGTACTTC. Amino acid sequence: CASSIEQSRTQYF. The full variable domain, its missing parts supplied by reference TRBV19 and TRBJ2-5, is DGGITQSPKYLFRKEGQNVTLSCEQNLNHDAMYWYRQDPGQGLRLIYYSQIVNDFQKGDIAEGYSVSREKKESFPLTVTSAQKNPTAFYLCASSIEQSRTQYFGPGTRLLVL.

CDR3 residues: CASSPIAGGRETQYF. The CDR3 coding sequence is TGTGCCAGCAGCCCCATAGCGGGGGGACGAGAGACCCAGTACTTC. The chain links TRBV11-1 to TRBJ2-5, with TRBD2 identical over 10 bases. This CDR3 spans 15 amino acids. After removal of 5 bases from V and 4 bases from J, the junction contained 7 bases not matched to a gene. CDR1 and CDR2 from the germline V gene are SGHAT and FQDESV (reference sequence).

The chain has TRBV7-8 and TRBJ2-7, with TRBD1 matching 9 bases. Germline values: CDR1 SGHVS, CDR2 FQNEAQ. The CDR3 sequence is 18 residues long. V lost 5 bases to trimming and J lost 3 bases; unmatched junction nucleotides: 17. In nucleotides, the CDR3 is TGTGCCAGCAGCGCCCAGCCGGGACAGGGTGGATACCACTACGAGCAGTACTTC. This gives the protein CASSAQPGQGGYHYEQYF.

The chain is built from TRBV18 and TRBJ2-3; TRBD2 agrees at 9 bases. Germline CDR1 KGHSH, CDR2 LQKENI. Trimming took 3 bases from V and 1 from J; bases not matched to a gene: 5. This CDR3 spans 16 amino acids. CDR3 sequence reads: CASSPRLAAGTDTQYF. The CDR3, as DNA: TGTGCCAGCTCACCGCGACTAGCGGCCGGCACAGATACGCAGTATTTT.

This chain connects TRBV30 to TRBJ1-5; no definite D call. CDR1 is GTSNPN, CDR2 SVGIG, per germline (reference sequence). V was pared by 2 bases and J by 0 bases, with 11 bases between. The CDR3 has 15 residues. The chain's CDR3 is CAWSPGHLSNQPQHF. The CDR3 DNA reads as TGTGCCTGGAGTCCCGGGCATCTTAGCAATCAGCCCCAGCATTTT. The full variable domain, with the rest looked up from reference TRBV30 and TRBJ1-5, is SQTIHQWPATLVQPVGSPLSLECTVEGTSNPNLYWYRQAAGRGLQLLFYSVGIGQISSEVPQNLSASRPQDRQFILSSKKLLLSDSGFYLCAWSPGHLSNQPQHFGDGTRLSIL.

The V gene is TRBV6-5, the J gene TRBJ2-5; D possibly corresponds to TRBD1 (7 bases). The CDR3 extends over 15 amino acids. V was clipped by 11 bases and J by 0 bases, with 19 bases between them. Per germline, CDR1 MNHEY and CDR2 SVGAGI. CDR3 DNA: TGTGCCCTCAAGCAGGGGGGCTGGTACCAAGAGACCCAGTACTTC. Translating gives CALKQGGWYQETQYF.

This clone was detected only once. The rearrangement joins TRBV4-1 to TRBJ2-3, with 8 positions matching TRBD1. The CDR3 has 16 amino acids. Per germline, CDR1 MGHRA and CDR2 YSYEKL. The J segment lost 0 bases and the V segment lost 0 bases, leaving 2 bases of the junction unmatched. CDR3 DNA sequence: TGCGCCAGCAGCCAAGACCAGGGGGCAAGCACAGATACGCAGTATTTT. Translating gives CASSQDQGASTDTQYF.

The chain recombines TRBV6-5 with TRBJ1-5, with no clear D. In germline, CDR1 is MNHEY, CDR2 SVGAGI. V was clipped by 4 bases and J by 6 bases, with 10 bases between them. The CDR3 has 13 residues. The CDR3 protein is CASSSLPGQPQHF. CDR3 sequence (DNA): TGTGCCAGCAGTTCCCTACCCGGTCAGCCCCAGCATTTT.

The chain combines TRBV2 with TRBJ2-1, with TRBD1 matching 8 bases. Germline V gene lookup returns CDR1 SNHLY and CDR2 FYNNEI. V lost 7 bases and J lost 5; bases outside the gene matches: 4. CDR3 length: 13 amino acids. CDR3 coding DNA: TGTGCCAGCACCAGGGGGCGCAACAATGAGCAGTTCTTC. As protein: CASTRGRNNEQFF. Full variable domain (missing parts from reference TRBV2 and TRBJ2-1): EPEVTQTPSHQVTQMGQEVILRCVPISNHLYFYWYRQILGQKVEFLVSFYNNEISEKSEIFDDQFSVERPDGSNFTLKIRSTKLEDSAMYFCASTRGRNNEQFFGPGTRLTVL.